Only a few counts were recorded for the clone carrying this T cell receptor (beta chain). Its specificity is not known. Germline loops: CDR1 MNHEY, CDR2 SVGAGI. The CDR3 runs 14 residues. The ends were cut back, 6 bases at V and 5 bases at J, with 16 bases in the middle. The immunoSEQ assay was version 4, run in survey mode. Each sample used up to 1 ug genomic DNA diluted to 10 ng/uL. Measured with immunoSEQ multiplex PCR; TCRdb has only the in-frame clones, and not every one. The table has just under 65,000 clones, roughly 77% seen once; the top ten hold roughly 1.8%. The data are from a study of persistence of HIV-infected CD4 T cells. Overall study context: Suppressive ART had lasted a median of about eight years.

Overlapping HIV-1 Gag 15-mer peptides at approximately 0.91 ug per peptide per mL were used. Memory cells lacking CD40L and CD69 with high CD45RO were sorted. Before stimulation, PBMCs underwent CD8+ T cell depletion. The gene calls are TRBV6-5 and TRBJ1-1; D gene unclear. The sample was CD4+ T cells sorted from PBMCs after roughly 17-hour stimulation, taken from a patient who received antiretroviral therapy. This clonotype originated in an adult man with HIV who was CMV-seropositive. The chain's CDR3 is CASSFQRAETEAFF. CDR3 coding DNA: TGTGCCAGCAGCTTTCAAAGGGCTGAAACTGAAGCTTTCTTT.